This T cell receptor beta chain was sequenced in a study of OX40 agonist ivuxolimab in advanced cancers. As for the study in general: Intravenous ivuxolimab was administered to patients every 2 weeks at 0.01 to 10 mg/kg. Notes on the study in general: Undetermined was the antigen specificity of the expanded peripheral T cells. Clonal expansion was seen in CD4+ and CD8+ blood T cells by week 6 at 0.1 to 3.0 mg/kg.

Profiled with immunoSEQ multiplex PCR; TCRdb holds only in-frame clones, not every one. Of about 40,000 clones in the sample, around 84% were seen once. The CDR3 has 13 residues. The V gene's germline CDR1 is LGHNA and CDR2 YNFKEQ. V was clipped by 2 bases and J by 6 bases, with 11 bases between them. With respect to this clone: The antigen remains undetermined.

At baseline, cycle 4 day 1, and cycle 7 day 1, blood was sampled. The sequence was obtained from an adult with an advanced solid tumor such as melanoma, head and neck, liver or kidney cancer. The genes are TRBV4-2 and TRBJ2-7; unclear D gene. Material: CD4+ or CD8+ T cells sorted from blood, obtained in a trial of the OX40 agonist ivuxolimab. The DNA for the CDR3 is TGTGCCAGCAGCCAATATACCGGGTCCGAGCAGTACTTC. Amino acid sequence: CASSQYTGSEQYF.